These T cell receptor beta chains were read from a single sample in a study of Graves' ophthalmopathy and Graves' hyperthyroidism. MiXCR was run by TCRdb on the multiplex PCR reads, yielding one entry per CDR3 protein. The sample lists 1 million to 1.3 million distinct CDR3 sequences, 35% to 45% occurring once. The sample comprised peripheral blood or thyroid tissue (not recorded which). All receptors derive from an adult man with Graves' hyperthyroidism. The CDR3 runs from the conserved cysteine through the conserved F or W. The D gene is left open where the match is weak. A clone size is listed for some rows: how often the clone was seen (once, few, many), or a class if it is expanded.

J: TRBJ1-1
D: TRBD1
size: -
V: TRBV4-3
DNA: TGCGCCAGCAGCCAAGGGCGGGACAGGGGACACACTGAAGCTTTCTTT
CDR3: CASSQGRDRGHTEAFF

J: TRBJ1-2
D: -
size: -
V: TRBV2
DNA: TGTGCCAGCAGTGGTATGGACCGCTACACCTTC
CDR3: CASSGMDRYTF

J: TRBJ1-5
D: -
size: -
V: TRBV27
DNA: TGTGCCAGCAGCGATGCAGGGCAGCCCCAGCATTTT
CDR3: CASSDAGQPQHF

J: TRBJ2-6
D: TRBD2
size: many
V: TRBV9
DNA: TGTGCCAGCAGCCTGGAACTAGCGGGCGACTCTGGGGCCAACGTCCTGACTTTC
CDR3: CASSLELAGDSGANVLTF

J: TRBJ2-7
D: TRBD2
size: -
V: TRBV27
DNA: TGTGCCAGCACCCTGTCGTCTAGCGGTGTCTACGAGCAGTACTTC
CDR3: CASTLSSSGVYEQYF

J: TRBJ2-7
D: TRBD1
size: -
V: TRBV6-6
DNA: TGTGCCAGCAGTTACTCCGACAGGGCGGGCGAGCAGTACTTC
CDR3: CASSYSDRAGEQYF

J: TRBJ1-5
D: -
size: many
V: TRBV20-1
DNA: TGCAGTGCTAGATCGGGTCAGCCCCAGCATTTT
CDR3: CSARSGQPQHF

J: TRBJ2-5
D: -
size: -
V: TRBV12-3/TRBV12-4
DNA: TGTGCCAGCAGTTTGTACAGGAGGGACCAAGAGACCCAGTACTTC
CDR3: CASSLYRRDQETQYF

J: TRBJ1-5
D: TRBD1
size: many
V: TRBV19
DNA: TGTGCCAGTAGTATACTCCAGGGACAGGGGAATCAGCCCCAGCATTTT
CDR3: CASSILQGQGNQPQHF

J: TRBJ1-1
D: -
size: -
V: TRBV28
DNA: TGTGCCAGCAGTTTGAGAGGCGGAGGGGGCACTGAAGCTTTCTTT
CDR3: CASSLRGGGGTEAFF

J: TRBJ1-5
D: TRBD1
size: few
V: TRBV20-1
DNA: TGCAGTGCAACTTGGGACAGGGAGGATGTTCAGCCCCAGCATTTT
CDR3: CSATWDREDVQPQHF

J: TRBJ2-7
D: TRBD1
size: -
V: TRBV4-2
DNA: TGTGCCAGCAGCCCGCGGCAGGGGGTCGTCGACGAGCAGTACTTC
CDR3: CASSPRQGVVDEQYF

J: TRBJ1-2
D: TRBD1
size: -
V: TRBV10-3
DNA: TGTGCCATCCAGACAGGGGGAGACTATGGCTACACCTTC
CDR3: CAIQTGGDYGYTF

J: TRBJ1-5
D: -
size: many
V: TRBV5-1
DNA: TGCGCCAGCAGCTTGGAACCCGGTCGCTTTGGTCAGCCCCAGCATTTT
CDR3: CASSLEPGRFGQPQHF

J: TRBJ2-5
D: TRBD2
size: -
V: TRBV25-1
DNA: TGTGCCAGCAGCATGGGACTAGCGGGGACCCAGTACTTC
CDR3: CASSMGLAGTQYF

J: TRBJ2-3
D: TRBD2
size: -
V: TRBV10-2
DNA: TGCGCCAGCAGTGGCTCCGGGACTACCCTCACAGATACGCAGTATTTT
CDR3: CASSGSGTTLTDTQYF

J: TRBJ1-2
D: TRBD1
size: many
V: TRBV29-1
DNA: TGCAGCGTTCAGACAGGGACTCCATATGGCTACACCTTC
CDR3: CSVQTGTPYGYTF

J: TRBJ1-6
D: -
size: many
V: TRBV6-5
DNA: TGTGCCAGCAGGGCCCTACAAGGTTCACCCCTCCACTTT
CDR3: CASRALQGSPLHF

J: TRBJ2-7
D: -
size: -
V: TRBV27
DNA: TGTGCCAGCAGTTACCCCCTGGGCAGAAACTACGAGCAGTACTTC
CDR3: CASSYPLGRNYEQYF

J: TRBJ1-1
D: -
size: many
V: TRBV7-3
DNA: TGTGCCAGCAGCTTAATTGCCGGCACTGAAGCTTTCTTT
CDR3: CASSLIAGTEAFF

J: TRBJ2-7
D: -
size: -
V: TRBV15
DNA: TGTGCCGCCAGCAGCTTGGCGGGGACAGTCTACGAGCAGTACTTC
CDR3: CAASSLAGTVYEQYF

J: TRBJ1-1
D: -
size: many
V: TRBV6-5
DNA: TGTGCCAGCAGTTACAGGATGAACACTGAAGCTTTCTTT
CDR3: CASSYRMNTEAFF

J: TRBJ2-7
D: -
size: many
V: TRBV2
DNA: TGTGCCTGGGGACCTTCGAATTCCTACGAGCAGTACTTC
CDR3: CAWGPSNSYEQYF

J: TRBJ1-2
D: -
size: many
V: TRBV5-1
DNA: TGCGCCACCCTTCTAGACCTTGACCGGCGAGATCCAGGGAGATTTGGCTACACCTTC
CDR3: CATLLDLDRRDPGRFGYTF

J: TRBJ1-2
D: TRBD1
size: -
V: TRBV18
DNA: TGTGCCAGCTCACTCTCACAGGGGCCCGCTTCTAACTATGGCTACACCTTC
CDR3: CASSLSQGPASNYGYTF

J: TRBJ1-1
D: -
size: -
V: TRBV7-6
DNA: TGTGCCAGCAGCTTAGGGGGCGGCGGGAGCACTGAAGCTTTCTTT
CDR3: CASSLGGGGSTEAFF

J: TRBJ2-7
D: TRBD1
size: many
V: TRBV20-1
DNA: TGCAGTGCTAGATACAGGGGCGTCCTCGGCGAGCAGTACTTC
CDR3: CSARYRGVLGEQYF

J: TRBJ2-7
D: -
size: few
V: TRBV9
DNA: TGTGCCAGCAGCGAGGGGACCGGCGAGCAGTACTTC
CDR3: CASSEGTGEQYF

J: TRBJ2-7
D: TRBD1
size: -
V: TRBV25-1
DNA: TGTGCCAGCAGTGGCTCCGGGACAGGGGGTGGAGGCGACGAGCAGTACTTC
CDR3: CASSGSGTGGGGDEQYF

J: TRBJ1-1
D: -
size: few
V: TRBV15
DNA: TGTGCCACCAGCCTGCTGGGGACGAAGAAAGCTTTCTTT
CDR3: CATSLLGTKKAFF

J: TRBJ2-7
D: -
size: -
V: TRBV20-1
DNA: TGCAGTGCTACCGGGGAGGCGGGAGAGCAGTACTTC
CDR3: CSATGEAGEQYF

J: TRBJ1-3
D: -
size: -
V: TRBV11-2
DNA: TGTGCCAGCAGCTTCGTAGGGACGGCCATATATTTT
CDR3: CASSFVGTAIYF

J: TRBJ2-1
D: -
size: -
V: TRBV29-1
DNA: TGCAGCGTGACAGATGCTGAGCAGTTCTTC
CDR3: CSVTDAEQFF

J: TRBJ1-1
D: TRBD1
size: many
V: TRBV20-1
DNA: TGCAGTGCTAAACAGGGGGCAGGGAACACTGAAGCTTTCTTT
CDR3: CSAKQGAGNTEAFF

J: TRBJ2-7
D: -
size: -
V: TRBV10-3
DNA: TGTGCCAGCAGTCCCCGGGACGGGACCTACGAGCAGTGCTTC
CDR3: CASSPRDGTYEQCF

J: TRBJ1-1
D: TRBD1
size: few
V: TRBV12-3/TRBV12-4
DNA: TGTGCCAGCAGGGAGACAGGGAGAGGAGGTGAAGCTTTCTTT
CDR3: CASRETGRGGEAFF

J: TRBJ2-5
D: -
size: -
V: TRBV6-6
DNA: TGTGCCAGCAGTTGGACCTATGGGACCCAGTACTTC
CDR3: CASSWTYGTQYF

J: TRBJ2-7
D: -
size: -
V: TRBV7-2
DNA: TGTGCCAGCAGCTTAGATTCGGGGCTCTCCTACGAGCAGTACTTC
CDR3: CASSLDSGLSYEQYF

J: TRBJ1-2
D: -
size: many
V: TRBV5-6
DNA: TGTGCCAGCAGCAACCGAGGGGGGCCCGGCTATGGCTACACCTTC
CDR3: CASSNRGGPGYGYTF

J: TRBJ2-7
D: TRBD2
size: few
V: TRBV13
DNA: TGTGCCAGCAGCTCGCCTCGGACTAGCGGGACCTACGAGCAGTACTTC
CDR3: CASSSPRTSGTYEQYF

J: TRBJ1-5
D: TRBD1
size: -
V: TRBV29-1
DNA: TGCAGTGCCGCGGACAGGAAGAGTCAGCCCCAGCATTTT
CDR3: CSAADRKSQPQHF

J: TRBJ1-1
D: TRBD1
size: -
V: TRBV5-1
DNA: TGCGCCAGCAGCTCAGGGGGCGTGATCACTGAAGCTTTCTTT
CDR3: CASSSGGVITEAFF

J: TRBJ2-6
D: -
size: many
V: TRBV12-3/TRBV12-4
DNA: TGTGCCAGCAGCTCAGGGTCTGGGGCCAACGTCCTGACTTTC
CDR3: CASSSGSGANVLTF

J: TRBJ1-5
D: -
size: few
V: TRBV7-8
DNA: TGTGCCAGCACCGACCGAGGTATCAATCAGCCCCAGCATTTT
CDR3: CASTDRGINQPQHF

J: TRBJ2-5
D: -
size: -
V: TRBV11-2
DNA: TGTGCCAGCAGCGCAACATTCTTCCGGGGCGAGACCCAGTACTTC
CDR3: CASSATFFRGETQYF

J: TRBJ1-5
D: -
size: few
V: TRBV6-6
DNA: TGTGCCAGCAGTTCCCTGGGTCGGCCCCAGCATTTT
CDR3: CASSSLGRPQHF

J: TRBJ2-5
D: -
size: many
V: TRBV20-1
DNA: TGCAGTGCTAGCGAACAAGGCCCTTTTACCCAAGAGACCCAGTACTTC
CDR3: CSASEQGPFTQETQYF

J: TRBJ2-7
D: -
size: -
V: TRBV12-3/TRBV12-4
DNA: TGTGCCAGCAGTTTTAGGGTAGGCAGCGACATCACCTACGAGCAGTACTTC
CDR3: CASSFRVGSDITYEQYF

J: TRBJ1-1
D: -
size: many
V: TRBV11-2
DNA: TGTGCCAGCAGCTTAGGTCTTCGGACCGGAGAAGCTTTCTTT
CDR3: CASSLGLRTGEAFF

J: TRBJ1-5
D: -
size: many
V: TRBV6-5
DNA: TGTGCCAGCAGTAAGCAGATCGGTAGCAATCAGCCCCAGCATTTT
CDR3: CASSKQIGSNQPQHF

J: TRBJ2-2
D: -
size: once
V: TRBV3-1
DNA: TGTGCCAGCAGCCAAGGGAATAGAATTGGCACCGGGGAGCTGTTTTTT
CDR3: CASSQGNRIGTGELFF